This T cell receptor beta chain was captured by sequencing in a study of OX40 agonist ivuxolimab in advanced cancers. Findings and limits, study-wide: CD4+ and CD8+ blood T cells expanded clonally by week 6 at 0.1 to 3.0 mg/kg.

As concerns this clone: No antigen is known for it.

The CDR3 contains 14 residues. Trimming pared 8 bases from V and 2 bases from J, leaving 13 bases between. The germline CDR1 and CDR2 sequences are LNHDA and SQIVND (reference sequence). The method was immunoSEQ multiplex PCR; TCRdb's version includes in-frame clones alone and lacks a portion of them. The top ten hold around 0.28% of the sample, which has under 200,000 clones, approximately 94% seen once. Collection of blood occurred at baseline, at cycle 4 day 1, and at cycle 7 day 1. This sequence was found in an adult with an advanced solid tumor such as melanoma, head and neck, liver or kidney cancer. The chain has TRBV19 and TRBJ1-3; possibly TRBD1 for D (5 bases). The specimen comprised CD4+ or CD8+ T cells sorted from blood, sampled in a trial of the OX40 agonist ivuxolimab. CDR3 protein: CASCGAGAGNTIYF. CDR3 coding DNA: TGTGCCAGTTGCGGGGCCGGCGCTGGAAACACCATATATTTT.